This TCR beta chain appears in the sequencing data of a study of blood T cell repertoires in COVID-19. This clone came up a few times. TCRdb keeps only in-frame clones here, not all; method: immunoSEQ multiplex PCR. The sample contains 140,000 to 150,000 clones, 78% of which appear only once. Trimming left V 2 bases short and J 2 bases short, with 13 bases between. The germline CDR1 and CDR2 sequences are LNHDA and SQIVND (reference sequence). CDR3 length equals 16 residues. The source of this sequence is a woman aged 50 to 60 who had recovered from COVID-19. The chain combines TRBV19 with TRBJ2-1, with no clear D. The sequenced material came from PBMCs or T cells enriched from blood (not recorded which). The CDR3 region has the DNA TGTGCCAGTAGTATAATGGGCAGCTCCCCCTACAATGAGCAGTTCTTC. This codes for CASSIMGSSPYNEQFF.